This paragraph covers one T cell receptor beta chain sequence. The CDR3 contains 14 residues. V lost 0 bases and J 4 bases, leaving 9 bases between the germline ends. Germline-derived CDR1 and CDR2 are LGHNA and YSLEER. The data were taken from a study of blood T cell repertoires in COVID-19. At the level of the study: Some COVID-19 samples were acute and others convalescent; all came from the United States, Italy and Spain.

Enrolment of Seattle patients took place during active infection, and they were followed longitudinally. The authors' processing: Researchers report that nucleated cell counts were estimated from reference gene primer amplification. Assay used: immunoSEQ multiplex PCR; TCRdb lists only in-frame clones, some missing. D and trimming come from the DNA, and the V and J calls and clone size come from that table. The sample includes 200,000 or so clones, more than 75% seen only once; the top ten take 15% to 20%. Sequencing was performed on peripheral blood. The source is a person aged 65-85 years with COVID-19, enrolled during active disease. The chain links TRBV4-3 to TRBJ1-1; D uncertain. The CDR3 sequence is CASSQEYSFTEAFF. As DNA, the CDR3 is TGCGCCAGCAGCCAAGAATATTCTTTCACTGAAGCTTTCTTT.